This T cell receptor (beta chain) is drawn from a study of cytotoxic CD8 clonotypes in ibrutinib-treated CLL. General study points: The study found baseline clonality above age-matched healthy donors, tracking circulating CD8+ T-cell counts. Sustained-remission and progressing patients had unequal sampling times.

This CDR3 has 17 amino acids. Germline V gene sequence: CDR1 SGHRS, CDR2 YFSETQ. Trimming at V came to 0 bases and at J to 1 base, leaving 6 bases not matched to a gene. To note about this clone: No antigen is known for it.

Profiling relied on immunoSEQ multiplex PCR, and the TCRdb table lists in-frame clones only, not all of them. The sample lists about 89,000 clones, roughly 80% occurring once. The source was PBMCs, collected after 12 months of ibrutinib treatment. J is TRBJ1-1 and V is TRBV5-1, with 10 bases matching TRBD1. The TCR originated in a human donor with chronic lymphocytic leukemia. The CDR3 sequence: CASSLARTGGRNTEAFF. In DNA form, the CDR3 reads TGCGCCAGCAGCTTGGCACGGACAGGGGGGCGGAACACTGAAGCTTTCTTT.